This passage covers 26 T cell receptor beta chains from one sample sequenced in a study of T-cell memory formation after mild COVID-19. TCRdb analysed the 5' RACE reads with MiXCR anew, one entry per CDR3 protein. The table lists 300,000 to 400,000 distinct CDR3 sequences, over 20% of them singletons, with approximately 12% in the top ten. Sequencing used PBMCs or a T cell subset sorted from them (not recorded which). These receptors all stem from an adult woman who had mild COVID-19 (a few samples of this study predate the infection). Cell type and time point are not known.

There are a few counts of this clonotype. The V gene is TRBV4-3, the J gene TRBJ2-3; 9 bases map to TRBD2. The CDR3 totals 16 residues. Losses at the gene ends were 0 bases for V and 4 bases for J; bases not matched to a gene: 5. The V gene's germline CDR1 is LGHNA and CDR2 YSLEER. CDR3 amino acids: CASSQDRLAGSDTQYF. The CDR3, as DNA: TGCGCCAGCAGCCAAGACCGTCTAGCGGGATCAGATACGCAGTATTTT.

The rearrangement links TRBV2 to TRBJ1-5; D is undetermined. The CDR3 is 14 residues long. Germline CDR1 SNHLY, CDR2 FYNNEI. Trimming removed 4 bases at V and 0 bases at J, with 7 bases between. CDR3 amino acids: CASSGSNSNQPQHF. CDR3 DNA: TGTGCCAGCAGTGGAAGTAATAGCAATCAGCCCCAGCATTTT.

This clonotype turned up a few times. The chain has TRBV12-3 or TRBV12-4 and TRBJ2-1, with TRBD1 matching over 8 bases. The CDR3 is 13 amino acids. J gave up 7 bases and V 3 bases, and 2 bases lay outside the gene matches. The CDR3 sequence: CASSLHRGNEQFF. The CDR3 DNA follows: TGTGCCAGCAGTTTGCACAGGGGGAATGAGCAGTTCTTC.

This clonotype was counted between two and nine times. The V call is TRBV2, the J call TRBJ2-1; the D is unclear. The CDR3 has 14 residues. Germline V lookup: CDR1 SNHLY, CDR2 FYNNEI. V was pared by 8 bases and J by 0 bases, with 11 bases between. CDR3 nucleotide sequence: TGTGCCAGCGGCCCAGCCCTCTCCTACAATGAGCAGTTCTTC. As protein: CASGPALSYNEQFF.

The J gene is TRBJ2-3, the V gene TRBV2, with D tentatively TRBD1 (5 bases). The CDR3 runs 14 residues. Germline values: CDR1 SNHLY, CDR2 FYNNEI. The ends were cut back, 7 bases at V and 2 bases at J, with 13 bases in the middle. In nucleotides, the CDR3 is TGTGCCAGCAACCCAGGGCGAATCACAGATACGCAGTATTTT. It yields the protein CASNPGRITDTQYF. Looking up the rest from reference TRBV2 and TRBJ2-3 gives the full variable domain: EPEVTQTPSHQVTQMGQEVILRCVPISNHLYFYWYRQILGQKVEFLVSFYNNEISEKSEIFDDQFSVERPDGSNFTLKIRSTKLEDSAMYFCASNPGRITDTQYFGPGTRLTVL.

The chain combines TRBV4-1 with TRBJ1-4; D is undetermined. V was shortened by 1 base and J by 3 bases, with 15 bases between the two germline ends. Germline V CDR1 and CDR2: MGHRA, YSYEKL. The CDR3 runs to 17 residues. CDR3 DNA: TGCGCCAGCAGCCAAGGCTGGTTGCAGGAAGCTAATGAAAAACTGTTTTTT. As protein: CASSQGWLQEANEKLFF.

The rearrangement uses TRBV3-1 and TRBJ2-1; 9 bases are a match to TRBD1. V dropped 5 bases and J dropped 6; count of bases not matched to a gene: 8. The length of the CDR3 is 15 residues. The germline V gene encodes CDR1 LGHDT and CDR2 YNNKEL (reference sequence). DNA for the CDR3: TGTGCCAGCAGCGAAAAATGGACAGGGGCCAATGAGCAGTTCTTC. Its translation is CASSEKWTGANEQFF.

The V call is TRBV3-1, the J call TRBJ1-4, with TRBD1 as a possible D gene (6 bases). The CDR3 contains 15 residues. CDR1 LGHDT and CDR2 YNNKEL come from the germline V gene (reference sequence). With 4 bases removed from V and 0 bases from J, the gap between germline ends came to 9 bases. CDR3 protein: CASSRSGATNEKLFF. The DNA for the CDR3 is TGTGCCAGCAGCCGATCAGGGGCAACTAATGAAAAACTGTTTTTT.

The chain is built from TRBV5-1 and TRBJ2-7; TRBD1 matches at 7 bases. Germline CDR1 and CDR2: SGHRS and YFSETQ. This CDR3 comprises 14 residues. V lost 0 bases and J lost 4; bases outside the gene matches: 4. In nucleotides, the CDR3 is TGCGCCAGCAGCTTGGGGGGACAGTCGTACGAGCAGTACTTC. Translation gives CASSLGGQSYEQYF.

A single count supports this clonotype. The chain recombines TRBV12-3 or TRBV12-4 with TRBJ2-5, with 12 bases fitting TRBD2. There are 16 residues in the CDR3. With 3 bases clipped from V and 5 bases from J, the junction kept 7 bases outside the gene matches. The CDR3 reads CASSFWLAGGGETQYF. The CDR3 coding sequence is TGTGCCAGCAGTTTCTGGCTAGCGGGAGGGGGGGAGACCCAGTACTTC.

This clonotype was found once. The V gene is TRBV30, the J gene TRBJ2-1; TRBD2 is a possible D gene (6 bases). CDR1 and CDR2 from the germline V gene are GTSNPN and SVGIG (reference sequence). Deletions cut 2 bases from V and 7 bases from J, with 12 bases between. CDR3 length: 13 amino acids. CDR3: CAWSRLGPNEQFF. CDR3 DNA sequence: TGTGCCTGGAGTCGACTAGGCCCGAATGAGCAGTTCTTC.

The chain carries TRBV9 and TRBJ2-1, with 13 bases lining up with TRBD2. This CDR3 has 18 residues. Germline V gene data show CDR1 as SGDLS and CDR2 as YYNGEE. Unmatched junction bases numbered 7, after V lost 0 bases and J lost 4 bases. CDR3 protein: CASSVGPTSGRSYNEQFF. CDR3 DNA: TGTGCCAGCAGCGTAGGCCCGACTAGCGGGAGGTCTTACAATGAGCAGTTCTTC.

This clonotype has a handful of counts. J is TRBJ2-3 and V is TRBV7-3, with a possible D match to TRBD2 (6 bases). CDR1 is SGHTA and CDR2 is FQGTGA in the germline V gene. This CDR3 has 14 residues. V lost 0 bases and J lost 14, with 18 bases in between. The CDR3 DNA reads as TGTGCCAGCAGCTTAACCCAGGCAGCCCGGGAGTGGTATTTT. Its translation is CASSLTQAAREWYF.

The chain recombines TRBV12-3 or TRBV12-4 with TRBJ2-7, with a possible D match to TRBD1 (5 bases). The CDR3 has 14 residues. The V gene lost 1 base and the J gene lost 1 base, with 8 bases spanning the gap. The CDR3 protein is CASSLGRASYEQYF. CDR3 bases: TGTGCCAGCAGTTTAGGCAGGGCGTCCTACGAGCAGTACTTC.

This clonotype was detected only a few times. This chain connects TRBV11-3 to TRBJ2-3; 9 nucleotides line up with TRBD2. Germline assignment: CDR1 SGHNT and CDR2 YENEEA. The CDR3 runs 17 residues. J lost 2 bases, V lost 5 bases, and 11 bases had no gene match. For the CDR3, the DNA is TGTGCCAGCAGCACCCGAGCGGGGGGACCTCACACAGATACGCAGTATTTT. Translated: CASSTRAGGPHTDTQYF.

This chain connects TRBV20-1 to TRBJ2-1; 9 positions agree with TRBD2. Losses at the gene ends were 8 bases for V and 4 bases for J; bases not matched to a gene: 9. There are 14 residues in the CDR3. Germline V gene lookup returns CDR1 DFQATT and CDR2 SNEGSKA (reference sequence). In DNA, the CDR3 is TGCAGTTCCTCAAGCGGGAGGAGTTACAATGAGCAGTTCTTC. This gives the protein CSSSSGRSYNEQFF.

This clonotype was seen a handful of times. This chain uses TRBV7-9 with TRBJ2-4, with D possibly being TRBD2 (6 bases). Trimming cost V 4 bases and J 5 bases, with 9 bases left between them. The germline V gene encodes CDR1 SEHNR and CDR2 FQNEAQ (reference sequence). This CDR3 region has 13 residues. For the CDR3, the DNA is TGTGCCAGCAGCTCGGGACTGGAAAACATTCAGTACTTC. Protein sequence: CASSSGLENIQYF.

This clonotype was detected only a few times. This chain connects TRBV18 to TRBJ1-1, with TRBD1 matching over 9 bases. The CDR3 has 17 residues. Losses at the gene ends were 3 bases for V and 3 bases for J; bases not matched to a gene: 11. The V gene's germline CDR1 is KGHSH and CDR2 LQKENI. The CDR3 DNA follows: TGTGCCAGCTCACCGGACCTTTTGCGGACAGGGGACACTGAAGCTTTCTTT. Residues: CASSPDLLRTGDTEAFF.

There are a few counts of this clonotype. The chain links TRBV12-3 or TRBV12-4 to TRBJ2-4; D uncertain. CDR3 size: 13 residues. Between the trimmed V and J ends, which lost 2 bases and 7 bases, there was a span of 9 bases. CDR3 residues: CASSLKEPNIQYF. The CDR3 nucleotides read TGTGCCAGCAGTTTAAAGGAACCCAACATTCAGTACTTC.

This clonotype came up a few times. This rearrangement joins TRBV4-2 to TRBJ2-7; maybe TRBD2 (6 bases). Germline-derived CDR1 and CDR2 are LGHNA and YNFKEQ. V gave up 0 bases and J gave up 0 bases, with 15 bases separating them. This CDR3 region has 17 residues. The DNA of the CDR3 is TGTGCCAGCAGCCAAGACTTGGCGGGAACCAGCTCCTACGAGCAGTACTTC. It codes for CASSQDLAGTSSYEQYF.

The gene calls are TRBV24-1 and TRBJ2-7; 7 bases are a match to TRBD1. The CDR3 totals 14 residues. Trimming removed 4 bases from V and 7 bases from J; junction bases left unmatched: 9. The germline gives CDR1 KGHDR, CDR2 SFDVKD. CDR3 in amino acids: CATSDPWTGREQYF. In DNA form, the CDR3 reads TGTGCCACCAGTGACCCTTGGACAGGCCGGGAGCAGTACTTC.

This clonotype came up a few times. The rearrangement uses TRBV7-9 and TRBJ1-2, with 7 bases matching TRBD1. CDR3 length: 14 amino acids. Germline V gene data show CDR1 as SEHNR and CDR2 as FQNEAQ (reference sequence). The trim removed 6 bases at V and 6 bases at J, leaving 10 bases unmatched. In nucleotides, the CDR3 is TGTGCCAGCAGTTCCGACAGGGCGCCGAATGGCTACACCTTC. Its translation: CASSSDRAPNGYTF.

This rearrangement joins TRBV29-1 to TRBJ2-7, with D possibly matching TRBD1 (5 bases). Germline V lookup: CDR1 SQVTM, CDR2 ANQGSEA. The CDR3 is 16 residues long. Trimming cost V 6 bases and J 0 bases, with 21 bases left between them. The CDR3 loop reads CSVAGLTERSSYEQYF. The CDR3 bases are TGCAGCGTCGCTGGGCTGACAGAGCGTAGCTCCTACGAGCAGTACTTC.

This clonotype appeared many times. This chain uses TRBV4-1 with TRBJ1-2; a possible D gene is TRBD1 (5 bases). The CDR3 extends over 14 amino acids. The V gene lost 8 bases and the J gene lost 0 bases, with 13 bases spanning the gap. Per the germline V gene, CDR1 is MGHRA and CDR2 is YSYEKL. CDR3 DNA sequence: TGCGCCAGCGTCGAGGGGCCCCCTAACTATGGCTACACCTTC. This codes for CASVEGPPNYGYTF.

The CDR3 sequence is CSVEVPLAESRYEQYF. CDR3 sequence (DNA): TGCAGCGTTGAGGTCCCACTAGCGGAGTCGAGGTACGAGCAGTACTTC. This chain connects TRBV29-1 to TRBJ2-7; 8 bases are shared with TRBD2. The CDR3 has 16 residues. Trimming cost V 3 bases and J 4 bases; bases outside gene matches: 14. CDR1 is SQVTM and CDR2 is ANQGSEA in the germline V gene.

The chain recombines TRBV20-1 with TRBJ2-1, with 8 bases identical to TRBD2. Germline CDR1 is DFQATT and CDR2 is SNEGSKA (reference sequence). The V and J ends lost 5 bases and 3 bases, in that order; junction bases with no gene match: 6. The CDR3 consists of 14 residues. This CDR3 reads CSARRLAGYNEQFF. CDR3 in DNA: TGCAGTGCTCGGCGTCTAGCGGGCTACAATGAGCAGTTCTTC.